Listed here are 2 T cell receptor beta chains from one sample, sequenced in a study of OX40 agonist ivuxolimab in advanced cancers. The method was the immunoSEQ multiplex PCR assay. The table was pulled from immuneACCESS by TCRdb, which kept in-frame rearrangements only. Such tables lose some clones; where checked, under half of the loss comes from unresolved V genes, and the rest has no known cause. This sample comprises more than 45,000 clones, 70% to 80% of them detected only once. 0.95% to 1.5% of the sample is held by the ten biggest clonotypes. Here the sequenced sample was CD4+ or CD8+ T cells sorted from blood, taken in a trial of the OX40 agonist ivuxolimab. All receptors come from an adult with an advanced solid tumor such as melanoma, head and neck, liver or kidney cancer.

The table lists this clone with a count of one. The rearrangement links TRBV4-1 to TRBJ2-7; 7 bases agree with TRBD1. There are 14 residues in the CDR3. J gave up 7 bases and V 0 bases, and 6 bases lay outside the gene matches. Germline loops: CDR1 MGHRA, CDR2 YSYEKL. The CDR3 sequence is CASSQETGVWEQYF. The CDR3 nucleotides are TGCGCCAGCAGCCAAGAAACAGGGGTTTGGGAGCAGTACTTC.

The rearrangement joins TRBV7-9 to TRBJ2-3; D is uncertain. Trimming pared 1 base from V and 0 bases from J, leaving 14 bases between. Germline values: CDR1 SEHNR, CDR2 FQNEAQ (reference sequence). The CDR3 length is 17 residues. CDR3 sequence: CASSLVAQTPSTDTQYF. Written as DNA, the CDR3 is TGTGCCAGCAGCTTAGTAGCTCAGACCCCTAGCACAGATACGCAGTATTTT.